These 9 T cell receptor beta chains share one sample of origin, sequenced in a study of T cell changes during pregnancy in multiple sclerosis. Some clones are missing from TCRdb's copy, which holds only in-frame ones; the method was immunoSEQ multiplex PCR. This table holds roughly 48,000 clones, over 80% found once. The material sequenced was CD4+ T cells from peripheral blood mononuclear cells, taken in the second trimester of pregnancy. These receptor sequences come from a female donor in good health, enrolled as a control in a pregnancy study.

The chain combines TRBV11-2 with TRBJ1-2; TRBD1 matches at 9 bases. The CDR3 loop spans 18 amino acids. Germline lookup yields CDR1 SGHAT and CDR2 FQNNGV. Trimming cost V 6 bases and J 0 bases; bases outside gene matches: 14. The CDR3 protein is CASSHSKGDREANYGYTF. The CDR3 bases are TGTGCCAGCAGTCATAGTAAGGGGGACAGGGAAGCTAACTATGGCTACACCTTC.

The rearrangement uses TRBV28 and TRBJ2-1, with 7 bases that match TRBD2. The V gene's germline CDR1 is MDHEN and CDR2 SYDVKM. Germline trimming cut 1 base from V and 8 bases from J; bases unmatched to any gene: 8. The CDR3 is made up of 15 amino acids. The chain's CDR3 is CASSLLVTSIHEQFF. CDR3 DNA: TGTGCCAGCAGTTTATTAGTGACTAGCATCCATGAGCAGTTCTTC.

The chain joins TRBV6-1 to TRBJ1-2; 7 positions match TRBD1. The CDR3 is 17 amino acids. The V gene's germline CDR1 is MNHNS and CDR2 SASEGT. Trimming at V came to 3 bases and at J to 4 bases, leaving 14 bases not matched to a gene. CDR3 nucleotide sequence: TGTGCCAGCAGTGAGAGAGTTAGACAGGGAACGAGCTATGGCTACACCTTC. Translation gives CASSERVRQGTSYGYTF.

V gene TRBV7-9 combines with J gene TRBJ2-7; a possible D gene is TRBD1 (5 bases). CDR3 size: 14 residues. V lost 0 bases and J 1 base, leaving 7 bases between the germline ends. Germline values: CDR1 SEHNR, CDR2 FQNEAQ (reference sequence). CDR3 amino acids: CASSLAAGSYEQYF. The CDR3 nucleotides are TGTGCCAGCAGCTTAGCGGCAGGGTCCTACGAGCAGTACTTC.

The V gene is TRBV19, the J gene TRBJ1-2; possible D gene TRBD1, 6 bases. This CDR3 comprises 14 residues. Germline V gene sequence: CDR1 LNHDA, CDR2 SQIVND (reference sequence). V was cut by 3 bases and J by 5 bases, with 13 bases left in between. CDR3 sequence (DNA): TGTGCCAGTAGTATTCCAGGGGCGGGTTATGGCTACACCTTC. Translated: CASSIPGAGYGYTF.

J is TRBJ1-6 and V is TRBV19; 9 positions agree with TRBD1. Germline CDR1 reads LNHDA; CDR2 reads SQIVND (reference sequence). The CDR3 consists of 18 residues. Trimming at V came to 7 bases and at J to 10 bases, leaving 20 bases not matched to a gene. CDR3 nucleotide sequence: TGTGCCAGTATGGAGTCCACAGGGGGCGGGCGGGGGAGATCACCCCTCCACTTT. The encoded protein is CASMESTGGGRGRSPLHF.

The chain employs TRBV5-4 and TRBJ2-1, with D possibly matching TRBD2 (6 bases). Germline CDR1 SGHNT, CDR2 YYREEE (reference sequence). Trimming took 4 bases from V and 7 from J, leaving 12 bases between them. CDR3 size: 13 residues. The CDR3 sequence is CASSHGAGNEQFF. The CDR3 DNA follows: TGTGCCAGCAGCCACGGGGCGGGAAATGAGCAGTTCTTC.

The chain links TRBV5-5 to TRBJ1-1; D is undetermined. The length of the CDR3 is 13 residues. CDR1 is SGHKS, CDR2 YYEKEE, per germline (reference sequence). V shed 5 bases and J shed 8 bases, with 16 bases lying between them. CDR3 amino acids: CASRPSGTEEAFF. The CDR3, as DNA: TGTGCCAGCAGGCCGTCAGGAACCGAAGAAGCTTTCTTT.

V gene TRBV27 combines with J gene TRBJ2-7; D ambiguous. V lost 6 bases and J lost 0, with 9 bases in between. The CDR3 loop spans 13 amino acids. Germline V gives CDR1 MNHEY, CDR2 SMNVEV (reference sequence). In nucleotides, the CDR3 is TGTGCCAGCAGACCAGGTGCCTCCTACGAGCAGTACTTC. This sequence encodes CASRPGASYEQYF.